The next 6 T cell receptor beta chains were all read from a single sample in a study of cytomegalovirus exposure and HLA in healthy donors. PCR primers comprised 60 Vbeta and 13 Jbeta primers. Libraries were prepared by immunoSEQ multiplex PCR; TCRdb keeps only in-frame clonotypes and omits some of them. The sample holds 200,000 to 250,000 clones; approximately 70% are singletons and the top ten take 1.8%. Sequences were obtained from PBMCs. All receptors come from a woman aged 25 to 45 in good health and CMV-seronegative.

CDR3 sequence: CASSFADRGRDTQYF. The CDR3 region has the DNA TGTGCCAGCAGCTTTGCGGACAGGGGGCGAGATACGCAGTATTTT. V is TRBV6-5 and J is TRBJ2-3; 11 bases align to TRBD1. V dropped 6 bases and J dropped 5; count of bases not matched to a gene: 7. Germline CDR1 and CDR2: MNHEY and SVGAGI. The CDR3 is made up of 15 amino acids.

The CDR3 region is CASSLIGRRDEQYF. The CDR3 DNA reads TGTGCCAGCAGTCTTATAGGGAGACGGGACGAGCAGTACTTC. The chain is built from TRBV7-3 and TRBJ2-7, with a possible D match to TRBD2 (5 bases). Trimming removed 6 bases from V and 5 bases from J, with 17 bases in between. CDR1 and CDR2 from the germline V gene are SGHTA and FQGTGA. There are 14 residues in the CDR3.

This clone was observed a few times. With a much larger clone just one base away, this may be a read error. The chain couples TRBV9 to TRBJ2-3; 7 nucleotides line up with TRBD2. Germline values: CDR1 SGDLS, CDR2 YYNGEE. The CDR3 has 15 amino acids. The CDR3 is CASTFSSGNTDAQYF. The CDR3 DNA is TGTGCCAGCACCTTCTCTAGCGGCAACACAGATGCGCAGTATTTT.

The chain links TRBV10-1 to TRBJ2-3, with a tentative D call TRBD2 (6 bases). V gave up 3 bases and J gave up 3 bases, with 10 bases separating them. The CDR3 consists of 14 residues. Germline assignment: CDR1 WNHNN and CDR2 SYGVQD (reference sequence). Here the CDR3 reads CASSDFGGTDTQYF. For the CDR3, the DNA is TGCGCCAGCAGTGACTTTGGGGGGACAGATACGCAGTATTTT.

The chain links TRBV7-8 to TRBJ2-7, with D maybe TRBD1 (6 bases). V dropped 1 base and J dropped 4 bases, with 11 bases sitting between them. The CDR3 covers 14 residues. Per the germline V gene, CDR1 is SGHVS and CDR2 is FQNEAQ. CDR3 sequence (DNA): TGTGCCAGCAGCTTAGAGACAGGTCCTTACGAGCAGTACTTC. Encoded protein: CASSLETGPYEQYF.

The CDR3, as DNA: TGCGCCAGCAGCCAAGAAAGAGGCGGGGGTAGAGAGACCCAGTACTTC. Encoded protein: CASSQERGGGRETQYF. The chain joins TRBV4-1 to TRBJ2-5; 7 nucleotides line up with TRBD2. Germline lookup yields CDR1 MGHRA and CDR2 YSYEKL. The CDR3 consists of 16 residues. J gave up 4 bases and V 0 bases, and 8 bases lay outside the gene matches.